This T cell receptor beta chain was sequenced during a study of blood T cell repertoires in COVID-19. Study-level information: The analysed material was cDNA or gDNA that came from T cells, B-cell-depleted T cells, or PBMCs.

Under the authors' procedure: Reference gene primer amplification gave nucleated cell count estimates. Clones were sequenced by immunoSEQ multiplex PCR, and TCRdb holds only the in-frame ones, with some missing. V and J calls and clone size come straight from that table; D and trimming were deduced from the DNA. The sample contains fewer than 90,000 clones, 75% to 80% of which appear only once. The CDR3 loop spans 13 amino acids. Germline CDR1 reads SGHRS; CDR2 reads YFSETQ. The V end lost 3 bases, the J end lost 5 bases, and 9 bases lay between the germline ends. This receptor was obtained from a man in his 70s with COVID-19, enrolled during active disease. The sequencing input was peripheral blood. V and J are TRBV5-1 and TRBJ2-1; possibly TRBD1 for D (6 bases). The CDR3 bases are TGCGCCAGCAGCTCGGACAGAAACAATGAGCAGTTCTTC. It codes for CASSSDRNNEQFF.